This T cell receptor beta chain was documented in a study of T cell changes during pregnancy in multiple sclerosis. Clones were sequenced by immunoSEQ multiplex PCR, and TCRdb holds only the in-frame ones, with some missing. The sample lists 60,000 or so clones, 90% occurring once. The sequence derives from a female donor in good health, enrolled as a control in a pregnancy study. The sequencing used peripheral blood, collected in the second trimester of pregnancy.

The DNA of the CDR3 is TGTGCCAGCAGCTTGCTCTCAAGTACGCGGGGGCATGGCTACACCTTC. It codes for CASSLLSSTRGHGYTF. V is TRBV5-4 and J is TRBJ1-2, with TRBD1 as a possible D gene (6 bases). The V and J ends lost 1 base and 6 bases respectively, with 19 bases between them. The CDR3 extends over 16 amino acids. Germline loops: CDR1 SGHNT, CDR2 YYREEE (reference sequence). The full variable domain, rest sourced from reference TRBV5-4 and TRBJ1-2, is ETGVTQSPTHLIKTRGQQVTLRCSSQSGHNTVSWYQQALGQGPQFIFQYYREEENGRGNFPPRFSGLQFPNYSSELNVNALELDDSALYLCASSLLSSTRGHGYTFGSGTRLTVV.